These 6 T cell receptor beta chains were sequenced from one sample in a study of identical twins (TCRdb year 2016). Receptors were amplified or captured by 5' RACE. Sequencing instrument: Illumina HiSeq 2000. The public reads were reanalyzed by TCRdb: fastp trimming at Q25, MiXCR alignment, in-frame beta chains only. Every entry covers one CDR3 protein and lists the most common genes and DNA from its rows. The sample table lists more than 200,000 distinct CDR3 sequences, over 12% of them with a count of one. Around 9.5% of the sample lies in the top ten. Material: memory (CD45RO+) T cells sorted from blood. The intended sense of this specimen's cell subset or site label: CD45RO+ enriched T cells. Receptor source: a young woman in good health.

J is TRBJ1-1 and V is TRBV18; TRBD1 might be the D (6 bases). CDR1 and CDR2 (germline): KGHSH, LQKENI. This CDR3 is built from 16 residues. V gave up 1 base and J gave up 1 base, with 13 bases separating them. CDR3 in amino acids: CASSPQGKGENTEAFF. Written as DNA, the CDR3 is TGTGCCAGCTCACCACAGGGAAAGGGGGAGAACACTGAAGCTTTCTTT.

There are a few counts of this clonotype. The V call is TRBV5-1, the J call TRBJ2-3; D unresolved. This CDR3 spans 14 amino acids. Germline loops: CDR1 SGHRS, CDR2 YFSETQ. V lost 8 bases to trimming and J lost 3 bases, with 16 bases between them. Here the CDR3 DNA reads TGCGCCAGACCCTGGGCTGCAGAGACAGATACGCAGTATTTT. Translating it yields CARPWAAETDTQYF.

This chain links TRBV10-3 with TRBJ2-3, with D perhaps matching TRBD1 (6 bases). Trimming took off 4 bases at V and 6 bases at J, with 8 bases between the two ends. The CDR3 runs 12 residues. Germline V CDR1 and CDR2: ENHRY, SYGVKD. CDR3 protein: CAISARGDTQYF. In DNA form, the CDR3 reads TGTGCCATCAGTGCAAGGGGGGATACGCAGTATTTT.

The gene calls are TRBV7-2 and TRBJ2-1, with TRBD2 matching over 14 bases. Per germline, CDR1 SGHTA and CDR2 FQGNSA. CDR3 length: 18 amino acids. V lost 2 bases and J lost 8; bases outside the gene matches: 11. CDR3 in amino acids: CASSLSYAGTSGSHEQFF. The CDR3 nucleotides read TGTGCCAGCAGCTTATCGTACGCCGGGACTAGCGGGAGTCATGAGCAGTTCTTC.

The CDR3 DNA sequence: TGTGCCAGCTCACCTTGGGTTGATCAGCCCCAGCATTTT. Translation gives CASSPWVDQPQHF. V gene TRBV18 combines with J gene TRBJ1-5; D call uncertain. The CDR3 has 13 residues. The germline gives CDR1 KGHSH, CDR2 LQKENI. V was cut by 3 bases and J by 5 bases, with 8 bases left in between.

This clonotype was counted between two and nine times. The rearrangement links TRBV14 to TRBJ2-2, with D unresolved. In germline, CDR1 is SGHDN, CDR2 FVKESK. Deletions cut 1 base from V and 0 bases from J, with 6 bases between. The CDR3 consists of 15 residues. The CDR3, as DNA: TGTGCCAGCAGCCAAGGACGGTCGAACACCGGGGAGCTGTTTTTT. This encodes CASSQGRSNTGELFF. Looking up the rest from reference TRBV14 and TRBJ2-2 gives the full variable domain: EAGVTQFPSHSVIEKGQTVTLRCDPISGHDNLYWYRRVMGKEIKFLLHFVKESKQDESGMPNNRFLAERTGGTYSTLKVQPAELEDSGVYFCASSQGRSNTGELFFGEGSRLTVL.